This record concerns one T cell receptor (beta chain) sequence. No antigen is known for it. This record belongs to a study of cytomegalovirus exposure and HLA in healthy donors. Study-wide findings and caveats: Later genetic work tied a missense DCLRE1C variant to beta-chain V and J trimming. Cytomegalovirus-associated status was assigned to 164 TCR beta chains.

The PCR made use of 60 Vbeta and 13 Jbeta primers. Clones were sequenced by immunoSEQ multiplex PCR, and TCRdb holds only the in-frame ones, with some missing. The sample has about 130,000 clones, less than 85% seen once. The source is a female donor in good health and CMV-seronegative. The specimen was PBMCs.

DNA for the CDR3: TGTGCCAGCCGCCTACCGGGACAGGGGCAACAGCCCCAGCATTTT. It yields the protein CASRLPGQGQQPQHF. The rearrangement uses TRBV6-6 and TRBJ1-5, with 10 bases matching TRBD1. The CDR3 has 15 residues. J gave up 7 bases and V 8 bases, and 11 bases lay outside the gene matches. The germline V gene has CDR1 MNHNY and CDR2 SVGAGI (reference sequence).